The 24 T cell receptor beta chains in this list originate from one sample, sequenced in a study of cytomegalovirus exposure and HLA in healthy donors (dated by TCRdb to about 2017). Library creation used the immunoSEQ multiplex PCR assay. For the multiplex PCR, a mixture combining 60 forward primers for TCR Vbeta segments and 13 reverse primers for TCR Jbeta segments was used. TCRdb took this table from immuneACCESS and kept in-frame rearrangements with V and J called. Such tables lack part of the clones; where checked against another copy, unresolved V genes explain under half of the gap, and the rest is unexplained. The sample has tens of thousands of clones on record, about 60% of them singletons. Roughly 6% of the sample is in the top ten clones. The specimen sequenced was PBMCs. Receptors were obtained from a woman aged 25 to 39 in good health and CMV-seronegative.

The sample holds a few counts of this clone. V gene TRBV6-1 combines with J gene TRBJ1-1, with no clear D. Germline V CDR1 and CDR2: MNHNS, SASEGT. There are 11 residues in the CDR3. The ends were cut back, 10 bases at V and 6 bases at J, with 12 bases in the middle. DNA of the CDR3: TGTGCCATCGGAGGTCCTTCTGAAGCTTTCTTT. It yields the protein CAIGGPSEAFF.

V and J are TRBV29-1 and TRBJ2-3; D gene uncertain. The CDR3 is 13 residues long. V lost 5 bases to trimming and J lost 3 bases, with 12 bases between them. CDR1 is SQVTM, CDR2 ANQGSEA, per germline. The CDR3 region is CSVRRERTDTQYF. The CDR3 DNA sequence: TGCAGCGTTCGGAGAGAGAGAACAGATACGCAGTATTTT.

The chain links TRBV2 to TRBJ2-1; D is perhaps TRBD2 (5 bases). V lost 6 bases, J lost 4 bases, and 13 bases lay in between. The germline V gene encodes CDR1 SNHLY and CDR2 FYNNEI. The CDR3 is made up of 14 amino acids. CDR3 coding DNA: TGTGCCAGCAGCCCCCTCGGCGGGTACAATGAGCAGTTCTTC. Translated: CASSPLGGYNEQFF.

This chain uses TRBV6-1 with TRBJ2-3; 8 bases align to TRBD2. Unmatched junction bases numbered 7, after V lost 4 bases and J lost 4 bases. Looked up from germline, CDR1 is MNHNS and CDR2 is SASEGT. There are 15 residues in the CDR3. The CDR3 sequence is CASSGAGGGSDTQYF. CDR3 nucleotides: TGTGCCAGCAGTGGGGCGGGGGGCGGATCAGATACGCAGTATTTT.

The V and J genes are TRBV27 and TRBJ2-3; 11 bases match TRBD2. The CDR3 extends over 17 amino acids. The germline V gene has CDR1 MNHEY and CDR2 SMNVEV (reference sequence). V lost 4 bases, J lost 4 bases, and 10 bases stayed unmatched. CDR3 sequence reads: CASSSFLAGGRADTQYF. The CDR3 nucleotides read TGTGCCAGCAGTTCCTTTCTAGCGGGAGGCCGGGCAGATACGCAGTATTTT.

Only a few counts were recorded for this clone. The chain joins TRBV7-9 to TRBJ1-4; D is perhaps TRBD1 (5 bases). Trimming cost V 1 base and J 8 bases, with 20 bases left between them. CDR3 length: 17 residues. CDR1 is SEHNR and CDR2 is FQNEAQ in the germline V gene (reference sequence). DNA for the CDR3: TGTGCCAGCAGCTTAGGTCATAGGGGTCAACTAACGGAAAAACTGTTTTTT. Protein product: CASSLGHRGQLTEKLFF.

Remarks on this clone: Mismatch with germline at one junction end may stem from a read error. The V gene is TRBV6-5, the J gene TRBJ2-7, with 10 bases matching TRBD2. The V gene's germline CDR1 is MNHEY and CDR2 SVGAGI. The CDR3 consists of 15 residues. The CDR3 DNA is TGTGCCAGCAGATACTACGGGACTAGCGAAAACGAGCAGTACTTC. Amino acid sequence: CASRYYGTSENEQYF.

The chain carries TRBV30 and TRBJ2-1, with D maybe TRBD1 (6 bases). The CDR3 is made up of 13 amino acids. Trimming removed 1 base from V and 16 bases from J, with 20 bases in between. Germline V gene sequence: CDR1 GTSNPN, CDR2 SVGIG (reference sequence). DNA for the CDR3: TGTGCCTGGAGTGGACAACAGGGAACGAGTGGTTTCTTC. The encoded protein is CAWSGQQGTSGFF.

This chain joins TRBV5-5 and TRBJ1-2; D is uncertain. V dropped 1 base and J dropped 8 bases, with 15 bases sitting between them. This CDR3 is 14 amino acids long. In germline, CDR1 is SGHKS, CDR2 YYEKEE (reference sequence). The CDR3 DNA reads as TGTGCCAGCAGCTTGAACACGGACTTTGCCGGCTACACCTTC. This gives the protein CASSLNTDFAGYTF. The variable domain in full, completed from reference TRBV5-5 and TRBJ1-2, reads DAGVTQSPTHLIKTRGQQVTLRCSPISGHKSVSWYQQVLGQGPQFIFQYYEKEERGRGNFPDRFSARQFPNYSSELNVNALLLGDSALYLCASSLNTDFAGYTFGSGTRLTVV.

In DNA, the CDR3 is TGTGCCAGCAGCCCTCGCACCACAGGGGTCTATGGCTACACCTTC. Protein: CASSPRTTGVYGYTF. This chain connects TRBV7-2 to TRBJ1-2; 7 nucleotides line up with TRBD1. CDR1 and CDR2 from the germline V gene are SGHTA and FQGNSA. CDR3 length: 15 amino acids. The junction had 10 bases not matched to a gene; V was cut back by 5 bases and J by 4 bases.

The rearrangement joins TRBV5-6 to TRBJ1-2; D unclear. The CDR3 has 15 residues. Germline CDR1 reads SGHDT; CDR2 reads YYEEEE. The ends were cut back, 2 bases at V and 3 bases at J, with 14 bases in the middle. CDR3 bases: TGTGCCAGCAGCTTTAGGTGGCAGGCAGACTATGGCTACACCTTC. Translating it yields CASSFRWQADYGYTF.

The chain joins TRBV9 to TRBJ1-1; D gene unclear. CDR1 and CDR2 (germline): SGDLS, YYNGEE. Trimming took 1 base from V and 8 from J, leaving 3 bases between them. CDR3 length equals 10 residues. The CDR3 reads CASSVLEAFF. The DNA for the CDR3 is TGTGCCAGCAGCGTACTAGAAGCTTTCTTT.

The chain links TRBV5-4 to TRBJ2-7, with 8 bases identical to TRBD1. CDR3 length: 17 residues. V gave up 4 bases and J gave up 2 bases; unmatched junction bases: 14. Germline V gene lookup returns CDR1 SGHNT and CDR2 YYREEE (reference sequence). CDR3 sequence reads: CASSVPRTGGSAYEQYF. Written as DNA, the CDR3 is TGTGCCAGCAGCGTTCCCCGTACAGGGGGATCAGCCTACGAGCAGTACTTC.

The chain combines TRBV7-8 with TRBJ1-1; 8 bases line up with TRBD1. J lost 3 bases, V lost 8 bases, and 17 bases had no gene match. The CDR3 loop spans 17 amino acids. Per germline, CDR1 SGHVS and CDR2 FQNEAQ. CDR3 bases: TGTGCCAGCGTTCTGATAGCTCGGACAGGGAGGGACACTGAAGCTTTCTTT. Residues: CASVLIARTGRDTEAFF. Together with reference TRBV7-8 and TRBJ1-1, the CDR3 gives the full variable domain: GAGVSQSPRYKVAKRGQDVALRCDPISGHVSLFWYQQALGQGPEFLTYFQNEAQLDKSGLPSDRFFAERPEGSVSTLKIQRTQQEDSAVYLCASVLIARTGRDTEAFFGQGTRLTVV.

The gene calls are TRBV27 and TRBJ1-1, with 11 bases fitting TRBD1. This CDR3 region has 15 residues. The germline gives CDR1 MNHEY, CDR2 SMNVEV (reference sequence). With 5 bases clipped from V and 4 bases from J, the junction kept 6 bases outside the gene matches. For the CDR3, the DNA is TGTGCCAGCAGTGCCGGGACAGGGGGATCCACTGAAGCTTTCTTT. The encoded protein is CASSAGTGGSTEAFF.

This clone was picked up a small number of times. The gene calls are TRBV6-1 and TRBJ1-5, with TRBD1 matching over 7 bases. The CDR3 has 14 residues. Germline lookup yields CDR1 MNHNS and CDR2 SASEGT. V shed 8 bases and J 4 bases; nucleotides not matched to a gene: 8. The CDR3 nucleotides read TGTGCCAGCCGACAGGGTTTGGGGAATCAGCCCCAGCATTTT. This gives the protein CASRQGLGNQPQHF.

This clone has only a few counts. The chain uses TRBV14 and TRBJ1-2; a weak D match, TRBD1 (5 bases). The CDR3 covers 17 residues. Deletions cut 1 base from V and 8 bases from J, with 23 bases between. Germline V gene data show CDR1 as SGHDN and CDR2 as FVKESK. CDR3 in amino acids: CASSQVYPDNVADGYTF. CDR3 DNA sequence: TGTGCCAGCAGCCAAGTTTATCCGGACAATGTAGCAGACGGCTACACCTTC.

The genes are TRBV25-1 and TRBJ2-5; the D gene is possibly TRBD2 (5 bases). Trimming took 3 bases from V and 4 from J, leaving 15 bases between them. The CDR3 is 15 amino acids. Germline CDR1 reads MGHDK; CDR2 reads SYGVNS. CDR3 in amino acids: CASSDPRGLGETQYF. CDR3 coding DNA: TGTGCCAGCAGTGACCCTCGAGGGCTCGGAGAGACCCAGTACTTC.

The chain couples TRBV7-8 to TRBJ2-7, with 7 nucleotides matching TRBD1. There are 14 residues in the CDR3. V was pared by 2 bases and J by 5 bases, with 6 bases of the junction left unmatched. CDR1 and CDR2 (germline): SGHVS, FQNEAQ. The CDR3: CASSLSSTGDEQYF. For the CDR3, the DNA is TGTGCCAGCAGCTTATCCTCTACAGGGGACGAGCAGTACTTC.

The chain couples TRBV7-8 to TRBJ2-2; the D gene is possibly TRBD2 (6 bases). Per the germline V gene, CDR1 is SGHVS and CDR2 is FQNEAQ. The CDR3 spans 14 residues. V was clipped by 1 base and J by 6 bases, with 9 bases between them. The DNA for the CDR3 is TGTGCCAGCAGCTTAGTGGTAGCGGCCGGGGAGCTGTTTTTT. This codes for CASSLVVAAGELFF.

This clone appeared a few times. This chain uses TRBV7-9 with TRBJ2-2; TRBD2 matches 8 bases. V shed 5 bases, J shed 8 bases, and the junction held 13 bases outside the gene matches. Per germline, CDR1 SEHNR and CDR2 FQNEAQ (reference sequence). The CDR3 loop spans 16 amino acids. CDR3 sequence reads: CASSLQRGLQGGELFF. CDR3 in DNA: TGTGCCAGCAGCCTCCAGCGGGGGCTTCAAGGGGGGGAGCTGTTTTTT.

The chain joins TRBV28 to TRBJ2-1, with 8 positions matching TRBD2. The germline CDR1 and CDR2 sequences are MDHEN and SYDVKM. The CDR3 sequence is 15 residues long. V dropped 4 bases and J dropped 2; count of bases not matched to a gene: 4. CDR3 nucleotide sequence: TGTGCCAGCAGTTCGGGGGGGTTCACCTACAATGAGCAGTTCTTC. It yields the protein CASSSGGFTYNEQFF.

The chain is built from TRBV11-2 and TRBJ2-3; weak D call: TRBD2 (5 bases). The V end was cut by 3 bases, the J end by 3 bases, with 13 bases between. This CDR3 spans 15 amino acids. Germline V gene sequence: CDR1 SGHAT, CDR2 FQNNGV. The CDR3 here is CASSFTSGSTDTQYF. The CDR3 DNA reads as TGTGCCAGCAGCTTTACCAGTGGGAGTACAGATACGCAGTATTTT.

CDR3 nucleotide sequence: TGTGCCAGCAGCAAAACAGGGAATTCACCCCTCCACTTT. Amino acids: CASSKTGNSPLHF. The chain carries TRBV14 and TRBJ1-6, with D perhaps matching TRBD1 (6 bases). With 5 bases removed from V and 7 bases from J, the gap between germline ends came to 9 bases. The CDR3 loop spans 13 amino acids. Germline V lookup: CDR1 SGHDN, CDR2 FVKESK. The full variable domain, with the rest looked up from reference TRBV14 and TRBJ1-6, is EAGVTQFPSHSVIEKGQTVTLRCDPISGHDNLYWYRRVMGKEIKFLLHFVKESKQDESGMPNNRFLAERTGGTYSTLKVQPAELEDSGVYFCASSKTGNSPLHFGNGTRLTVT.